One sample yielded the 13 T cell receptor beta chains listed below, sequenced in a study of blood T cells in healthy people across ages. Through a sample-barcoded 5' primer and a J-beta primer mix, a second PCR was run for roughly 7 to 11 cycles. TCRdb called the 5' RACE reads again in MiXCR, with one record for every CDR3 protein. Of about 1.1 million distinct CDR3 sequences listed, about two fifths are singletons. The sequencing sample was made of blood. These receptors all come from a man aged 18 to 29 in good health.

The V gene is TRBV3-1, the J gene TRBJ2-1, with 7 bases identical to TRBD1. The CDR3 is 16 amino acids. Germline V CDR1 and CDR2: LGHDT, YNNKEL (reference sequence). V was clipped by 2 bases and J by 5 bases; unmatched bases: 9. The CDR3 DNA follows: TGTGCCAGCAGCCAAACAGGGGATGTACCGGACAATGAGCAGTTCTTC. Its translation is CASSQTGDVPDNEQFF.

This chain connects TRBV4-3 to TRBJ1-4, with TRBD1 matching over 9 bases. V was clipped by 0 bases and J by 8 bases; unmatched bases: 7. CDR3 length: 16 residues. The germline V gene encodes CDR1 LGHNA and CDR2 YSLEER. DNA of the CDR3: TGCGCCAGCAGCCAAGATTTTGACAGGGGGAAGGAAAAACTGTTTTTT. The encoded protein is CASSQDFDRGKEKLFF.

This clonotype was seen a handful of times. This sequence joins TRBV4-3 and TRBJ2-1; no firm D call. V lost 0 bases and J lost 9, with 21 bases in between. This CDR3 region has 17 residues. Germline V gives CDR1 LGHNA, CDR2 YSLEER. The CDR3 DNA follows: TGCGCCAGCAGCCAAGATCTAGGTTCGACAAGGGTTGTTGAGCAGTTCTTC. Protein product: CASSQDLGSTRVVEQFF.

This clonotype was observed a few times. This could be a read error, since a much larger clone is one nucleotide away. The chain uses TRBV7-2 and TRBJ2-7, with 8 positions matching TRBD1. The CDR3 contains 14 residues. V shed 1 base and J 3 bases; nucleotides not matched to a gene: 2. Germline lookup yields CDR1 SGHTA and CDR2 FQGNSA. The CDR3 loop is CASSLGTGYYEQYF. For the CDR3, the DNA is TGTGCCAGCAGCTTAGGGACAGGGTACTACGAGCAGTACTTC.

Only a few counts were recorded for this clonotype. The chain joins TRBV14 to TRBJ1-4; D is uncertain. Trimming stripped 2 bases from V and 7 bases from J, with 8 bases between. This CDR3 contains 13 residues. Germline V CDR1 and CDR2: SGHDN, FVKESK. CDR3 sequence reads: CASSQRSSEKLFF. The CDR3, as DNA: TGTGCCAGCAGCCAAAGGTCTAGTGAAAAACTGTTTTTT.

This chain uses TRBV30 with TRBJ1-6; maybe TRBD1 (5 bases). Germline lookup yields CDR1 GTSNPN and CDR2 SVGIG (reference sequence). The CDR3 loop spans 13 amino acids. V lost 4 bases to trimming and J lost 4 bases, with 8 bases between them. CDR3 coding DNA: TGTGCCTGGACGACAGAGTATAATTCACCCCTCCACTTT. Translated: CAWTTEYNSPLHF.

The chain is built from TRBV7-8 and TRBJ2-5; possibly TRBD2 for D (5 bases). The CDR3 is 14 amino acids. Germline CDR1 is SGHVS and CDR2 is FQNEAQ. Trimming took 4 bases from V and 11 from J, leaving 20 bases between them. The CDR3 sequence: CASSSRSGEFAQYF. CDR3 nucleotides: TGTGCCAGCAGCTCACGGTCTGGGGAGTTCGCGCAGTACTTC.

The J gene is TRBJ2-3, the V gene TRBV4-1, with D unresolved. CDR3 size: 19 residues. V lost 4 bases and J lost 0, with 23 bases in between. Germline V gives CDR1 MGHRA, CDR2 YSYEKL. The CDR3 DNA sequence: TGCGCCAGCAGCCGCAAACTCCTGGGTAGTGGTTCTAGCACAGATACGCAGTATTTT. This encodes CASSRKLLGSGSSTDTQYF.

The genes are TRBV7-8 and TRBJ1-2, with no clear D. This CDR3 is built from 13 residues. Germline values: CDR1 SGHVS, CDR2 FQNEAQ. The V end lost 1 base, the J end lost 6 bases, and 9 bases lay between the germline ends. CDR3: CASSLETWNGYTF. CDR3 bases: TGTGCCAGCAGCTTAGAAACATGGAATGGCTACACCTTC.

The chain uses TRBV9 and TRBJ2-2; D is undetermined. CDR1 and CDR2 (germline): SGDLS, YYNGEE. The CDR3 loop spans 15 amino acids. The V end was cut by 0 bases, the J end by 0 bases, with 6 bases between. This chain's CDR3 is CASSVGTSNTGELFF. CDR3 nucleotides: TGTGCCAGCAGCGTAGGAACCTCGAACACCGGGGAGCTGTTTTTT.

Comments on this clonotype: With a much larger clone just one base away, this may be a read error. The chain combines TRBV6-5 with TRBJ1-1; no firm D call. V was pared by 2 bases and J by 3 bases, with 7 bases between. The CDR3 is 13 amino acids. The germline V gene has CDR1 MNHEY and CDR2 SVGAGI. Here the CDR3 reads CASSYGQDTEAFF. As DNA, the CDR3 is TGTGCCAGCAGTTACGGGCAGGACACTGAAGCTTTCTTT.

This clonotype was detected only a few times. The gene calls are TRBV12-3 or TRBV12-4 and TRBJ2-2, with D tentatively TRBD1 (6 bases). The V end lost 6 bases, the J end lost 5 bases, and 10 bases lay between the germline ends. The CDR3 has 13 residues. The CDR3 is CASSPGVTGELFF. The DNA of the CDR3 is TGTGCCAGCAGCCCAGGGGTGACCGGGGAGCTGTTTTTT.

The chain combines TRBV27 with TRBJ2-3, with D unclear. The CDR3 length is 14 residues. The germline V gene has CDR1 MNHEY and CDR2 SMNVEV (reference sequence). With 3 bases removed from V and 1 base from J, the gap between germline ends came to 8 bases. The CDR3 sequence: CASSFGWGTDTQYF. CDR3 DNA sequence: TGTGCCAGCAGTTTTGGATGGGGCACAGATACGCAGTATTTT.